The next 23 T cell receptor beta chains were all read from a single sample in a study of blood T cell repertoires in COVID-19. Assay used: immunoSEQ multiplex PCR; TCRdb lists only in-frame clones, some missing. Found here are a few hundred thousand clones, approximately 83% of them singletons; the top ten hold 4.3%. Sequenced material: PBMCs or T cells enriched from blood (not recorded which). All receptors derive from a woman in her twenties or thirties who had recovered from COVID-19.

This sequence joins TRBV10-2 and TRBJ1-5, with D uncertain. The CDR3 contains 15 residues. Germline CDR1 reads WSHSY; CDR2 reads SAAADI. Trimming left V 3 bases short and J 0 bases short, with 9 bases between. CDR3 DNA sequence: TGCGCCAGCAGTGAAGAGGCGGATAGCAATCAGCCCCAGCATTTT. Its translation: CASSEEADSNQPQHF.

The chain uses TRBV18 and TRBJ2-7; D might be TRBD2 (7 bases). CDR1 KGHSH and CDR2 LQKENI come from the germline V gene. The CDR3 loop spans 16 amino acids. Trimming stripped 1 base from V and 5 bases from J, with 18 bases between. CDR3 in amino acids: CASSPLGRGGTHEQYF. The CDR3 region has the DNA TGTGCCAGCTCACCACTGGGCAGGGGAGGGACTCACGAGCAGTACTTC.

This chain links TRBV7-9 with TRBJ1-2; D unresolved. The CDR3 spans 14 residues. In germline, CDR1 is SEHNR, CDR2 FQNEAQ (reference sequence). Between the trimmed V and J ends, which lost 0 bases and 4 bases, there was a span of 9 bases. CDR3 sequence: CASSLAQDFYGYTF. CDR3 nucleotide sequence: TGTGCCAGCAGCTTAGCGCAGGATTTCTATGGCTACACCTTC.

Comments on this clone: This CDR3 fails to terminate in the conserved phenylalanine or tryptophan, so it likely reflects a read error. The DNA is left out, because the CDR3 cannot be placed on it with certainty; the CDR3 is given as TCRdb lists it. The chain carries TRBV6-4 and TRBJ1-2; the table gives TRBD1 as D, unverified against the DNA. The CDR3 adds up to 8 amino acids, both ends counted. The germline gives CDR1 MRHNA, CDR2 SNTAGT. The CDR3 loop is CASSDGTK.

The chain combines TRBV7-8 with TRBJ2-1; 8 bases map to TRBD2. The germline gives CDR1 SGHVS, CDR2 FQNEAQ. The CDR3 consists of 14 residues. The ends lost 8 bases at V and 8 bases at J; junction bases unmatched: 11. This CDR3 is CASGLREGQDEQFF. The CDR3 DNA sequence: TGTGCCAGCGGTCTCCGGGAGGGCCAGGATGAGCAGTTCTTC.

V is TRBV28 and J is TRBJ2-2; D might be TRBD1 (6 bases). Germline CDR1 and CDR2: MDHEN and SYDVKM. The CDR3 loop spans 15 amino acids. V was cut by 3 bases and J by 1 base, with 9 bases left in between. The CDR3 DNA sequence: TGTGCCAGCAGTTTTTACAGGGTGAACACCGGGGAGCTGTTTTTT. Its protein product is CASSFYRVNTGELFF.

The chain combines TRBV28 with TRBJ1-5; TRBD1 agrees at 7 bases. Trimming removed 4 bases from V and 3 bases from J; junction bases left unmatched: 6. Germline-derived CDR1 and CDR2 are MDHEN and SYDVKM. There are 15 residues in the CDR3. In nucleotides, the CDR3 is TGTGCCAGCAGTTCGCCCACAGGGGACAATCAGCCCCAGCATTTT. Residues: CASSSPTGDNQPQHF.

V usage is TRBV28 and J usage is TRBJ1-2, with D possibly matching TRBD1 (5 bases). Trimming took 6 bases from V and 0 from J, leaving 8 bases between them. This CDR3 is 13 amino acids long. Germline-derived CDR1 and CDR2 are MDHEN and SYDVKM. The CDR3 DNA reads TGTGCCAGCAGAGACAGCTCTAACTATGGCTACACCTTC. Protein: CASRDSSNYGYTF.

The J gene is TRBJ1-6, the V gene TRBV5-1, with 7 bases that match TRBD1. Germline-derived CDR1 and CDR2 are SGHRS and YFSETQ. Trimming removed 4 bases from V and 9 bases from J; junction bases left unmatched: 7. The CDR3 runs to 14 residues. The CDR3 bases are TGCGCCAGCAGCCCGTGGGACAGCCCTTCACCCCTCCACTTT. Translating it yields CASSPWDSPSPLHF.

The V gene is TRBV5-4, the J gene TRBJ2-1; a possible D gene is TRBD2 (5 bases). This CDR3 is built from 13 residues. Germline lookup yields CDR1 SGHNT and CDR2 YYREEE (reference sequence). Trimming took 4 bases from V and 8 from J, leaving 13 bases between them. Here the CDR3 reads CASSGGTQDEQFF. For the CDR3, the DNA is TGTGCCAGCAGCGGAGGAACCCAAGATGAGCAGTTCTTC. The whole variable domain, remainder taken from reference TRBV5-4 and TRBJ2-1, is ETGVTQSPTHLIKTRGQQVTLRCSSQSGHNTVSWYQQALGQGPQFIFQYYREEENGRGNFPPRFSGLQFPNYSSELNVNALELDDSALYLCASSGGTQDEQFFGPGTRLTVL.

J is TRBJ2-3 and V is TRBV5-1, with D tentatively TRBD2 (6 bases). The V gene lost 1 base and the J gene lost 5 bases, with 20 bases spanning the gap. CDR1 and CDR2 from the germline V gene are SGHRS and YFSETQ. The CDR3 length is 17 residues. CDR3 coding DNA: TGCGCCAGCAGCTTGAACGGAAAACTAGCCCCTGTAGATACGCAGTATTTT. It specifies CASSLNGKLAPVDTQYF.

The CDR3 spells CASREPGQGASGQYF. The CDR3 nucleotides read TGTGCCAGCAGGGAACCGGGACAGGGGGCTTCGGGCCAGTACTTC. The J gene is TRBJ2-7, the V gene TRBV2, with 12 bases lining up with TRBD1. Trimming cost V 6 bases and J 10 bases; bases outside gene matches: 13. Germline-derived CDR1 and CDR2 are SNHLY and FYNNEI. CDR3 size: 15 residues. The variable domain in full, completed from reference TRBV2 and TRBJ2-7, reads EPEVTQTPSHQVTQMGQEVILRCVPISNHLYFYWYRQILGQKVEFLVSFYNNEISEKSEIFDDQFSVERPDGSNFTLKIRSTKLEDSAMYFCASREPGQGASGQYFGPGTRLTVT.

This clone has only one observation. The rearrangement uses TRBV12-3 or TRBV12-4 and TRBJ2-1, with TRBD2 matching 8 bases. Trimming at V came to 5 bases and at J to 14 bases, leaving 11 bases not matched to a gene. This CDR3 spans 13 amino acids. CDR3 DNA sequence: TGTGCCAGCAGTATCTACATTAGCGGGGAGGAGTTCTTC. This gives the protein CASSIYISGEEFF.

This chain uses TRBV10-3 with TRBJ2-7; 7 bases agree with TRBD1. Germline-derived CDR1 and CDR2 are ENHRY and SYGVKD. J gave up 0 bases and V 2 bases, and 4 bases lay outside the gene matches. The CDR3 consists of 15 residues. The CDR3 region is CAISEDRAISYEQYF. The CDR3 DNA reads TGTGCCATCAGTGAGGACAGGGCGATCTCCTACGAGCAGTACTTC.

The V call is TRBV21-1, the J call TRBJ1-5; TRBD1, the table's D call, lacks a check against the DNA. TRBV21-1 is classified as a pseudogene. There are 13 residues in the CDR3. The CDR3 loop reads CATGDHGNQPQHF. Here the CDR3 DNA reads TGCGCTACAGGGGACCATGGCAATCAGCCCCAGCATTTT.

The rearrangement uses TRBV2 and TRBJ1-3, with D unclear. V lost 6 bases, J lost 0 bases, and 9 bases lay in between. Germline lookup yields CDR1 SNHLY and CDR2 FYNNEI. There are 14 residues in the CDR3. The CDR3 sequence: CASRRQDSGNTIYF. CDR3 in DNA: TGTGCCAGCAGACGGCAGGACTCTGGAAACACCATATATTTT. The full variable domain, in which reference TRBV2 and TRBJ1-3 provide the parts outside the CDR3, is EPEVTQTPSHQVTQMGQEVILRCVPISNHLYFYWYRQILGQKVEFLVSFYNNEISEKSEIFDDQFSVERPDGSNFTLKIRSTKLEDSAMYFCASRRQDSGNTIYFGEGSWLTVV.

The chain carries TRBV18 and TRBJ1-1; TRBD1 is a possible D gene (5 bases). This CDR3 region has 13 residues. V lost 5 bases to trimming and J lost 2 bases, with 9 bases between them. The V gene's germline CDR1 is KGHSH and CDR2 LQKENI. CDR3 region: CASSSDINTEAFF. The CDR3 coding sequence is TGTGCCAGCTCATCGGACATCAACACTGAAGCTTTCTTT.

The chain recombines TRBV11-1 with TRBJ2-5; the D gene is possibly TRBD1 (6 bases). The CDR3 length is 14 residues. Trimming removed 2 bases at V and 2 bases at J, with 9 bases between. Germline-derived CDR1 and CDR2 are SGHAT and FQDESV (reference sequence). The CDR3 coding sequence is TGTGCCAGCAGCTTACGACAGGAACAAGAGACCCAGTACTTC. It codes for CASSLRQEQETQYF.

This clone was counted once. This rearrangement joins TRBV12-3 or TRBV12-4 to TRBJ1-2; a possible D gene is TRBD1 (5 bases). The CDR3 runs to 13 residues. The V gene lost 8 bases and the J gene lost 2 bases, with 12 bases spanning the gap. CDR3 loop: CASDTPGNYGYTF. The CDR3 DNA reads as TGTGCCAGCGATACACCAGGGAACTATGGCTACACCTTC.

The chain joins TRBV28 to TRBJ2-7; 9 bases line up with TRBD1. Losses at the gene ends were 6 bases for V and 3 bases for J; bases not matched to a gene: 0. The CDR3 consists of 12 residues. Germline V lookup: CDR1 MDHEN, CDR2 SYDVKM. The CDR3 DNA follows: TGTGCCAGCAGGACAGGGGGCTACGAGCAGTACTTC. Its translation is CASRTGGYEQYF.

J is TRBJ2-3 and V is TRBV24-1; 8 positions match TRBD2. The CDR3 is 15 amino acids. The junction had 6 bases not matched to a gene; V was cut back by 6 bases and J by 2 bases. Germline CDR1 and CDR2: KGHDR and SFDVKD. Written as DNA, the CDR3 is TGTGCCACCAGTATAAGCGGGGGCCTCACAGATACGCAGTATTTT. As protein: CATSISGGLTDTQYF.

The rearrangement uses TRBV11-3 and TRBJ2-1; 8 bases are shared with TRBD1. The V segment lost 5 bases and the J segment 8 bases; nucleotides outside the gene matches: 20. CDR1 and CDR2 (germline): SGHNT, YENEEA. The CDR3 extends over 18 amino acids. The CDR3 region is CASSQGASGKGIGDEQFF. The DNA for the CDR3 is TGTGCCAGCAGCCAGGGGGCCTCAGGGAAGGGAATCGGCGATGAGCAGTTCTTC.

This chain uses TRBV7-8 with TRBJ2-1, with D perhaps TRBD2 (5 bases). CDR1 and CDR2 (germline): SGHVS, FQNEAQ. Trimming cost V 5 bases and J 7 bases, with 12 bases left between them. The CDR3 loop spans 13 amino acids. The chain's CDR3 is CASSSGPGNEQFF. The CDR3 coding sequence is TGTGCCAGCAGCAGCGGCCCCGGGAATGAGCAGTTCTTC.